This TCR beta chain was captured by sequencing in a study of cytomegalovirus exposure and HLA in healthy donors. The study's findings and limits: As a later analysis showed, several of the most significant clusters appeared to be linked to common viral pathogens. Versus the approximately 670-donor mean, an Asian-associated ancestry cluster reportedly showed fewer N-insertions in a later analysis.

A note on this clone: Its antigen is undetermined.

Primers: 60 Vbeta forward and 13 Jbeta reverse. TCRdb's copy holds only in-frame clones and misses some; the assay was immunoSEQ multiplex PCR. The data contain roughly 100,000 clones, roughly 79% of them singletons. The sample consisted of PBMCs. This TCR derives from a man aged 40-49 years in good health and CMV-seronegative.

The CDR3 DNA is TGTGCCAGCAGACAGGGTTTTAACACTGAAGCTTTCTTT. It is translated as CASRQGFNTEAFF. V gene TRBV28 combines with J gene TRBJ1-1; D may be TRBD1 (6 bases). Trimming removed 6 bases at V and 2 bases at J, with 10 bases between. The CDR3 runs to 13 residues. CDR1 MDHEN and CDR2 SYDVKM come from the germline V gene. Combining the CDR3 with reference TRBV28 and TRBJ1-1 gives the whole variable domain DVKVTQSSRYLVKRTGEKVFLECVQDMDHENMFWYRQDPGLGLRLIYFSYDVKMKEKGDIPEGYSVSREKKERFSLILESASTNQTSMYLCASRQGFNTEAFFGQGTRLTVV.